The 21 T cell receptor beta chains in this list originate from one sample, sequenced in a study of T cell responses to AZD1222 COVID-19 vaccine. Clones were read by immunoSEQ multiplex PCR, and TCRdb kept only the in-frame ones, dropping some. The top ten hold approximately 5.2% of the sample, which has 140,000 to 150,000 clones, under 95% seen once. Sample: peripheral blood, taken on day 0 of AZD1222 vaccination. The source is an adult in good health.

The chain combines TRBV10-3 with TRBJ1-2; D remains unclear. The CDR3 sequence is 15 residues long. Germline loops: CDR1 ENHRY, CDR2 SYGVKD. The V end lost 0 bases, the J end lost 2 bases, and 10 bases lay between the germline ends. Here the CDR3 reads CAISESKQLNYGYTF. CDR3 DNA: TGTGCCATCAGTGAGTCGAAACAGTTAAACTATGGCTACACCTTC.

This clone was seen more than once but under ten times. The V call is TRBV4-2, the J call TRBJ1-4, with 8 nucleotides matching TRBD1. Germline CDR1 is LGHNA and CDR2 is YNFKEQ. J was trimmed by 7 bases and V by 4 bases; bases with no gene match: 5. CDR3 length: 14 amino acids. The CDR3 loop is CASSLEDRGEKLFF. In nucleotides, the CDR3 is TGTGCCAGCAGCCTCGAAGACAGGGGTGAAAAACTGTTTTTT.

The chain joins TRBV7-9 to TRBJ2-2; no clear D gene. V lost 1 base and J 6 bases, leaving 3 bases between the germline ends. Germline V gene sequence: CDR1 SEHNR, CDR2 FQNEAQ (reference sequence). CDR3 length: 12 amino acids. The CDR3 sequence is CASSLGAGELFF. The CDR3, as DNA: TGTGCCAGCAGCTTAGGAGCCGGGGAGCTGTTTTTT.

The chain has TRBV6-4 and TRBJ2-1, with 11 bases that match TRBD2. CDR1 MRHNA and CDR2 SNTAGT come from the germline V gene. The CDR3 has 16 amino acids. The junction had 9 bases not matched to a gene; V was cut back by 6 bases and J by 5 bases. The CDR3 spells CASSETSGSGNNEQFF. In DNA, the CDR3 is TGTGCCAGCAGCGAAACTAGCGGGAGTGGGAACAATGAGCAGTTCTTC.

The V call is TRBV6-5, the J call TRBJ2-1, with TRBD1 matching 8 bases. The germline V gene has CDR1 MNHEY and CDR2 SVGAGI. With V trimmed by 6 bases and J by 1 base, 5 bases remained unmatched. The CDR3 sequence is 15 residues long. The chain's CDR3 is CASRRGQVSYNEQFF. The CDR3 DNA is TGTGCCAGCAGGCGGGGACAGGTTTCCTACAATGAGCAGTTCTTC.

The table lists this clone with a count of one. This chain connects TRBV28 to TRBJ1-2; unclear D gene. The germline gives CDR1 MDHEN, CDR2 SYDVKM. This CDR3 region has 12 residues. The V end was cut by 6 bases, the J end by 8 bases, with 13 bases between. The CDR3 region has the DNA TGTGCCAGCAGGGCGAGGTCGCGGGGCTACACCTTC. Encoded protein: CASRARSRGYTF.

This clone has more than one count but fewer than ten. The CDR3, as DNA: TGTGCCACAGGAAACCGGGAGGGCGCCGGACTTGACGAGCAGTACTTC. It specifies CATGNREGAGLDEQYF. The V gene is TRBV28, the J gene TRBJ2-7, with 8 positions matching TRBD2. With V trimmed by 10 bases and J by 5 bases, 19 bases remained unmatched. The CDR3 extends over 16 amino acids. Germline CDR1 is MDHEN and CDR2 is SYDVKM. Supplemented by reference TRBV28 and TRBJ2-7, the full variable domain reads DVKVTQSSRYLVKRTGEKVFLECVQDMDHENMFWYRQDPGLGLRLIYFSYDVKMKEKGDIPEGYSVSREKKERFSLILESASTNQTSMYLCATGNREGAGLDEQYFGPGTRLTVT.

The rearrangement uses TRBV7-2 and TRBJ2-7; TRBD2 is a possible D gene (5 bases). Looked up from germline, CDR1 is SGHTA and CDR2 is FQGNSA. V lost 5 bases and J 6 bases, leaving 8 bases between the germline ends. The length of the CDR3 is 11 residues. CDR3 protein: CASSTRLEQYF. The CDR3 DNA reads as TGTGCCAGCAGCACTAGACTCGAGCAGTACTTC.

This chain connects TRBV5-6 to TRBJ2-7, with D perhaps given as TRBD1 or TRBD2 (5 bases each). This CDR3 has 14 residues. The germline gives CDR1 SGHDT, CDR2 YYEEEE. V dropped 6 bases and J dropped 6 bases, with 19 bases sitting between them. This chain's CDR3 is CASTLGESHFEQYF. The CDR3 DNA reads TGTGCCAGCACCTTAGGGGAGTCCCACTTCGAGCAGTACTTC.

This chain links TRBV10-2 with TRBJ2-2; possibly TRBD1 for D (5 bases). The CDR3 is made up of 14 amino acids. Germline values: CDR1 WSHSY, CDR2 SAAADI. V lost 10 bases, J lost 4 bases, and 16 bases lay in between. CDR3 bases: TGCGCCACCAGCCCGCAGGGAATCACCGGGGAGCTGTTTTTT. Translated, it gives CATSPQGITGELFF.

CDR3 DNA: TGTGCCAGCAGTGACCAGGGGTCCTATAATTCACCCCTCCACTTT. It translates to CASSDQGSYNSPLHF. The rearrangement uses TRBV6-2 or TRBV6-3 and TRBJ1-6; maybe TRBD1 (6 bases). This CDR3 is 15 amino acids long. V was clipped by 5 bases and J by 1 base, with 9 bases between them. Germline-derived CDR1 and CDR2 are MNHEY and SVGEGT.

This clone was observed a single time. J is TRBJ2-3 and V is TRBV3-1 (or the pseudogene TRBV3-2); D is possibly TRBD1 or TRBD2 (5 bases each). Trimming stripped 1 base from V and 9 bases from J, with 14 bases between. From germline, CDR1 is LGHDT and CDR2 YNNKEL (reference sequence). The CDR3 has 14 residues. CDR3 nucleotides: TGTGCCAGCAGCCAAGTGATGGGGGAGAGGACGCAGTATTTT. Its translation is CASSQVMGERTQYF.

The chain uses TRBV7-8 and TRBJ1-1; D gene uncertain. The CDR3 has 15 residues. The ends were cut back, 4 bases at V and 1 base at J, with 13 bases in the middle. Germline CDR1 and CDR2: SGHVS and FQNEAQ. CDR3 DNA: TGTGCCAGCAGCTCTAGACTCCCGAGGAACACTGAAGCTTTCTTT. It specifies CASSSRLPRNTEAFF.

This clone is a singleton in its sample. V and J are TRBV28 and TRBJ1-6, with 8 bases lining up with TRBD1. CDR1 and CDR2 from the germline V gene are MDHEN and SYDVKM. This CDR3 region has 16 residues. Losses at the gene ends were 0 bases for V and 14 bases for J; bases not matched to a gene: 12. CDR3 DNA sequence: TGTGCCAGCAGTTTATGGTCGGGACAGGAGCAGGGGGCCCTCCACTTT. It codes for CASSLWSGQEQGALHF.

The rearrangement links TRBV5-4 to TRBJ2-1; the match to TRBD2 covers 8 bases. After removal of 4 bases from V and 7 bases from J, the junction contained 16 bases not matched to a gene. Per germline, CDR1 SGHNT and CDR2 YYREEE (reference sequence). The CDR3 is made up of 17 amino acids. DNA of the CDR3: TGTGCCAGCAGCCGTTCAGGCGGGGGGCCTACCCGTAATGAGCAGTTCTTC. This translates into CASSRSGGGPTRNEQFF.

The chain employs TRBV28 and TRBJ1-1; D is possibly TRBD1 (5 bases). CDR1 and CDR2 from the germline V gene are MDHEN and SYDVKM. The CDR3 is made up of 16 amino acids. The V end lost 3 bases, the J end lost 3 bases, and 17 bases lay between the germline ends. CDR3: CASSFPGEEMYTEAFF. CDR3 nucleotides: TGTGCCAGCAGTTTCCCGGGGGAGGAGATGTACACTGAAGCTTTCTTT.

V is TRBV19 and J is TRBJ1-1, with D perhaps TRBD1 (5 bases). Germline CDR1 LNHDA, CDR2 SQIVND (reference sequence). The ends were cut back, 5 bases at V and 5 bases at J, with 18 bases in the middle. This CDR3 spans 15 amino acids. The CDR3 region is CASSSSGPRGTEAFF. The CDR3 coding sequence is TGTGCCAGTAGTTCATCCGGGCCTAGGGGAACTGAAGCTTTCTTT.

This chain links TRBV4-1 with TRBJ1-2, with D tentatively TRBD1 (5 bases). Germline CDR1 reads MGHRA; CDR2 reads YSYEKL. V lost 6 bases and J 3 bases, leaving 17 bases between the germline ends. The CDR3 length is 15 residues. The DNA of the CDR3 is TGCGCCAGCAGTCATGCAACCCTAGGGGACTATGGCTACACCTTC. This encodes CASSHATLGDYGYTF.

This chain's CDR3 is CASLRSDGETQYF. For the CDR3, the DNA is TGTGCCAGCCTGCGTTCGGACGGAGAGACCCAGTACTTC. The genes are TRBV2 and TRBJ2-5; D is unclear. V shed 8 bases and J shed 4 bases, with 14 bases lying between them. Germline CDR1 SNHLY, CDR2 FYNNEI. This CDR3 contains 13 residues.

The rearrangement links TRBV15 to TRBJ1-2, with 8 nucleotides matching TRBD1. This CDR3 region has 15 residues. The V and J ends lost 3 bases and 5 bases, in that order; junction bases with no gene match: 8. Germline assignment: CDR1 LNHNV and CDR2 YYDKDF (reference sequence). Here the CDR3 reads CATSRPGGDRYGYTF. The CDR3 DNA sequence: TGTGCCACCAGCAGGCCAGGGGGCGATCGATATGGCTACACCTTC.

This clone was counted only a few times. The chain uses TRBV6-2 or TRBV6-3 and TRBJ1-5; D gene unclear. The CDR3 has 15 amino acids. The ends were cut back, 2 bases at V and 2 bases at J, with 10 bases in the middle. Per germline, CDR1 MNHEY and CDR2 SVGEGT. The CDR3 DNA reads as TGTGCCAGCAGTTACGCGGAGAGCGGCAATCAGCCCCAGCATTTT. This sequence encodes CASSYAESGNQPQHF.